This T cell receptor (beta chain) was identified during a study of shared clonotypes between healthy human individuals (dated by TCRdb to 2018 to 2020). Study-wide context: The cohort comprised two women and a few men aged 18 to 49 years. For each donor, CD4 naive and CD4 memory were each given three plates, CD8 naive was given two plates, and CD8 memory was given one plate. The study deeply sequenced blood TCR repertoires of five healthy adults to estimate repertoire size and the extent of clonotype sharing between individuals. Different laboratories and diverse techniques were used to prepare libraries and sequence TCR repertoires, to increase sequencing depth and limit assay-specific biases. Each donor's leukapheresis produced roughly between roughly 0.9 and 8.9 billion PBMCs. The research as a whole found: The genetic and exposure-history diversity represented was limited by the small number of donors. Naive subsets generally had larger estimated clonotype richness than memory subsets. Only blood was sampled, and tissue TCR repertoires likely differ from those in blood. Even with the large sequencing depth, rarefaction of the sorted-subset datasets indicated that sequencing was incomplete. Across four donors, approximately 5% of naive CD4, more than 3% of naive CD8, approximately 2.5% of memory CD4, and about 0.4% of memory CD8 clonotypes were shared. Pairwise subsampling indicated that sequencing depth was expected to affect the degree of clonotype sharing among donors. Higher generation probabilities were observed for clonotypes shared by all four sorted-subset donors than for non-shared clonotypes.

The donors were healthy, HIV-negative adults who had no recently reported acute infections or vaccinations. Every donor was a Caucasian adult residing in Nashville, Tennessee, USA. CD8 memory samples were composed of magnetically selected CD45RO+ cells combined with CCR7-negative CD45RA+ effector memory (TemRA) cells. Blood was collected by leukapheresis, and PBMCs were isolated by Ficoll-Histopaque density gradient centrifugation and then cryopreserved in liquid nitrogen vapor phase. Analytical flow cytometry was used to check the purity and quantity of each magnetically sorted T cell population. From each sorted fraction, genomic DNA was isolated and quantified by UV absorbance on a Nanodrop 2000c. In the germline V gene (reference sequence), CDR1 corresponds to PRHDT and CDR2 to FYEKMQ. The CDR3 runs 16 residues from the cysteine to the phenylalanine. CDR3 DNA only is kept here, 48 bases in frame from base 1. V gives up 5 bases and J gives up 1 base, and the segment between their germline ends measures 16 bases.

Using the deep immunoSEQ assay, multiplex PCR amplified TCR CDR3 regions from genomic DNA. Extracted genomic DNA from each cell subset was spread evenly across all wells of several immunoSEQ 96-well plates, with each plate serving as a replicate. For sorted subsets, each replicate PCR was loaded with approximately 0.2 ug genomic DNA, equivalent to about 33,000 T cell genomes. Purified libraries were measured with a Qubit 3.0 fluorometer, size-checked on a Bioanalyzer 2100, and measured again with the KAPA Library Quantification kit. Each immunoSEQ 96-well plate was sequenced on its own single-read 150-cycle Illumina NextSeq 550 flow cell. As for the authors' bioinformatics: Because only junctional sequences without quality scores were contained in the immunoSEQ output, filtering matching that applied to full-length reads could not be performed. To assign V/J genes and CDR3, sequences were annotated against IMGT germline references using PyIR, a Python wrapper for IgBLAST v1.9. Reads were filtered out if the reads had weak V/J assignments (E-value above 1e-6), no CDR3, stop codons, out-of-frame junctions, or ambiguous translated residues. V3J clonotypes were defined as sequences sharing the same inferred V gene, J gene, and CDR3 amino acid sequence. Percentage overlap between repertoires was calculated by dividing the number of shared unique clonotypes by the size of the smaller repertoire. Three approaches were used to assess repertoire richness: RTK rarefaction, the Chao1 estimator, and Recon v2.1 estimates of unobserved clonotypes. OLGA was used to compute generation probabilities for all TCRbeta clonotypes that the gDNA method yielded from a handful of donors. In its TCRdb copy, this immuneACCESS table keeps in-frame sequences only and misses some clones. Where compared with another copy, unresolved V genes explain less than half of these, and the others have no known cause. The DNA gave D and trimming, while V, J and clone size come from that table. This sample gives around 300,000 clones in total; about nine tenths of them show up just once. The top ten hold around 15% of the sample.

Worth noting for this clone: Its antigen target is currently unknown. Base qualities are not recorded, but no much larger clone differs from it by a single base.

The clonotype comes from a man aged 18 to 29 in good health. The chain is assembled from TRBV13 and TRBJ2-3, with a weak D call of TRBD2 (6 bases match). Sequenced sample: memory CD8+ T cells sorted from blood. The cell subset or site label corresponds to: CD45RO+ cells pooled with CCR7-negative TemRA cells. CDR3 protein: CASSPMGREGTDTQYF. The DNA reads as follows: TGTGCCAGCAGCCCCATGGGCAGGGAGGGCACAGATACGCAGTATTTT.